The present T cell receptor beta chain was sequenced within a study of blood T cell repertoires in COVID-19. Across the study: Material from acute and convalescent COVID-19 was sourced from the United States, Italy and Spain. From T cells, B-cell-depleted T cells, or PBMCs came the material, which was cDNA or gDNA.

In the original workflow: Reference gene primers were amplified, and this amplification served to estimate nucleated cell counts. This table comes from immunoSEQ multiplex PCR, and its TCRdb copy is limited to in-frame clones, with some not included. That table furnishes V, J and clone size, whereas the DNA furnished D and trimming. The data hold approximately 220,000 clones, with roughly 80% observed a single time. The origin of this receptor is a woman of 80 years or more with acute or convalescent COVID-19. Material: peripheral blood.

CDR3 DNA: TGTGCCAGCAGGGGGACCGCGGGGGAGCAGTACTTC. It specifies CASRGTAGEQYF. The chain employs TRBV12-3 or TRBV12-4 and TRBJ2-7, with a weak D call TRBD2 (6 bases). This CDR3 has 12 amino acids. Trimming cost V 6 bases and J 7 bases, with 13 bases left between them.